This T cell receptor (beta chain) appears in the sequencing data of a study of CD8 T cells in ankylosing spondylitis. Study results and limitations: Ankylosing spondylitis blood appeared to be characterized by a TCR beta motif of 7 to 9 highly homologous variants. The disease-linked clones had a CD8+ phenotype and low blood frequencies. Disease-linked clones reportedly showed significant enrichment in matched ankylosing spondylitis synovial fluid.

With respect to this clonotype: The antigen remains unidentified.

Quantitative 5'-RACE was performed with molecular barcodes, and it yielded the TCR beta libraries. One entry per CDR3 protein results from TCRdb running MiXCR on the 5' RACE reads. The repertoire holds about 540,000 distinct CDR3 sequences, 10% to 15% seen once, with under 7.5% in the top ten. The TCR comes from a male donor with ankylosing spondylitis. The source material was blood, either unsorted or a sorted T cell fraction (not recorded which).

The CDR3 sequence is CSAKNNNQPQHF. The CDR3 DNA sequence: TGCAGTGCTAAGAATAACAATCAGCCCCAGCATTTT. The gene calls are TRBV20-1 and TRBJ1-5, with D uncertain. V lost 4 bases, J lost 3 bases, and 7 bases lay in between. The CDR3 runs to 12 residues. Per the germline V gene, CDR1 is DFQATT and CDR2 is SNEGSKA (reference sequence).